A selection of T cell receptor beta chains follows, all from one sample in a study of beta chain features in type 1 diabetes. Generated by immunoSEQ multiplex PCR, the TCRdb table keeps only in-frame clones and is missing some. The repertoire holds some 140,000 clones, 9% seen once, with roughly 0.75% in the top ten. Source material: central memory CD4+ T cells from blood. Receptors originate from a man younger than 40 with type 1 diabetes. Both conserved end residues are part of each CDR3. The order of the fields is V gene, J gene, clone size, CDR3 protein. Size values are once, few and many counts, or a class for expanded clones, and some rows have none.

TRBV7-9,TRBJ1-6,-,CASSRSGVYNSPLHF
TRBV27,TRBJ2-7,few,CATRGLTGIEQYF
TRBV18,TRBJ2-5,few,CASSTSSETQYF
TRBV18,TRBJ1-2,-,CASSPLNGGYGYTF
TRBV5-3,TRBJ1-5,-,CARSLNGGQGEFQPQHF
TRBV10-3,TRBJ1-2,-,CAISGQGDGYTF
TRBV27,TRBJ1-4,-,CASASDWGQLFF
TRBV5-5,TRBJ2-3,few,CASSLGGATDTQYF
TRBV28,TRBJ1-2,-,CASSYGTGRNYGYTF
TRBV30,TRBJ1-2,few,CAWSSGSYGYTF
TRBV7-2,TRBJ1-1,few,CASSAMTGLANTEAFF
TRBV21-1,TRBJ1-6,-,CASSLTTDREKRRGSPLHF
TRBV2,TRBJ2-2,-,CASSEALGAGELFF
TRBV28,TRBJ2-5,-,CASSFASGVETQYF
TRBV7-9,TRBJ2-3,-,CASSLFGTGLNTQYF
TRBV7-8,TRBJ2-3,few,CASSALSVDTQYF
TRBV19,TRBJ1-5,-,CASGRDRGQPQHF
TRBV7-2,TRBJ2-1,-,CASSSRGGGANEQFF
TRBV7-2,TRBJ2-1,few,CASSRAPSGGRSSYNEQFF
TRBV7-9,TRBJ1-6,-,CASSKGSGVENSPLHF
TRBV18,TRBJ1-1,few,CASSPPGRGNTEAFF
TRBV4-1,TRBJ2-3,few,CASSQQDSDTQYF
TRBV2,TRBJ2-1,few,CASRDRGDEQFF
TRBV12-5,TRBJ2-1,few,CASGLDSHNEQFF
TRBV6-5,TRBJ2-7,-,CASSYWGVSYEQYF
TRBV5-1,TRBJ2-1,few,CASSLAEGQAHNNEQFF
TRBV30,TRBJ2-3,few,CAWSDGRGRHTDTQYF
TRBV5-1,TRBJ1-6,-,CASSLQKSSYNSPLHF